Presented here are 21 T cell receptor beta chains from one specimen sequenced in a study of blood T cell repertoires in COVID-19. The data were produced by immunoSEQ multiplex PCR, yet TCRdb's version contains in-frame clones alone and is incomplete. The sample holds hundreds of thousands of clones, around 88% seen once. The sample comprised peripheral blood. Receptor source: an elderly woman with COVID-19, enrolled during active disease.

The J gene is TRBJ1-1, the V gene TRBV2, with a weak D call TRBD1 (6 bases). V was clipped by 5 bases and J by 8 bases, with 12 bases between them. Germline V gives CDR1 SNHLY, CDR2 FYNNEI. The CDR3 has 12 amino acids. For the CDR3, the DNA is TGTGCCAGCAGTAGTCGAGGACAGGAAGCTTTCTTT. Amino acids: CASSSRGQEAFF.

The chain joins TRBV18 to TRBJ1-2; 8 nucleotides match TRBD1. This CDR3 spans 18 amino acids. Germline loops: CDR1 KGHSH, CDR2 LQKENI. V gave up 3 bases and J gave up 4 bases; unmatched junction bases: 16. In DNA form, the CDR3 reads TGTGCCAGCTCACCTGCGGGGACAGGCCCCGGTCGTACCTATGGCTACACCTTC. The encoded protein is CASSPAGTGPGRTYGYTF.

The chain joins TRBV19 to TRBJ1-6; 9 bases are shared with TRBD1. With 6 bases clipped from V and 6 bases from J, the junction kept 6 bases outside the gene matches. Germline loops: CDR1 LNHDA, CDR2 SQIVND (reference sequence). This CDR3 has 15 amino acids. The CDR3 sequence: CASRIPGQGNSPLHF. Written as DNA, the CDR3 is TGTGCCAGTAGGATTCCGGGACAGGGTAATTCACCCCTCCACTTT.

The chain links TRBV7-9 to TRBJ2-3, with D possibly TRBD1 on 6 matching bases. Trimming removed 6 bases at V and 4 bases at J, with 17 bases between. In germline, CDR1 is SEHNR, CDR2 FQNEAQ (reference sequence). The CDR3 loop spans 15 amino acids. For the CDR3, the DNA is TGTGCCAGCAGTCCGAGGGGGATGGGGGCAGATACGCAGTATTTT. It specifies CASSPRGMGADTQYF.

J is TRBJ1-6 and V is TRBV6-4, with D possibly TRBD1 on 6 matching bases. V was trimmed by 8 bases and J by 6 bases, leaving 11 bases between them. Germline CDR1 is MRHNA and CDR2 is SNTAGT. The CDR3 is 13 residues long. For the CDR3, the DNA is TGTGCCAGCGGCTTAGGGGGTAATTCACCCCTCCACTTT. This encodes CASGLGGNSPLHF.

This clone appeared a few times. The chain uses TRBV27 and TRBJ1-6; a weak D match, TRBD1 (5 bases). Trimming took 5 bases from V and 8 from J, leaving 13 bases between them. This CDR3 spans 14 amino acids. The germline gives CDR1 MNHEY, CDR2 SMNVEV (reference sequence). This CDR3 is CASSPQGPDSPLHF. DNA of the CDR3: TGTGCCAGCAGTCCGCAGGGTCCTGATTCACCCCTCCACTTT.

This clone was recorded a few times. The CDR3 region is CASSQGVGQANEKLFF. As DNA, the CDR3 is TGTGCCAGCAGCCAAGGGGTAGGACAGGCTAATGAAAAACTGTTTTTT. This rearrangement joins TRBV3-1 (or the pseudogene TRBV3-2) to TRBJ1-4, with 7 bases aligning to TRBD1. This CDR3 is 16 amino acids long. V was clipped by 1 base and J by 3 bases; unmatched bases: 5. Germline CDR1 LGHDT, CDR2 YNNKEL (reference sequence).

J is TRBJ1-3 and V is TRBV6-5; possibly TRBD1 for D (6 bases). The CDR3 has 13 amino acids. CDR1 and CDR2 from the germline V gene are MNHEY and SVGAGI. Trimming stripped 2 bases from V and 11 bases from J, with 13 bases between. The chain's CDR3 is CASSYGQLSAIYF. CDR3 DNA sequence: TGTGCCAGCAGTTACGGACAGCTCTCCGCCATATATTTT.

The chain is built from TRBV2 and TRBJ1-6; D gene ambiguous. The germline V gene encodes CDR1 SNHLY and CDR2 FYNNEI. This CDR3 is built from 15 residues. V lost 8 bases and J lost 0, with 11 bases in between. CDR3 sequence: CASLLGGSYNSPLHF. CDR3 DNA: TGTGCCAGCCTCCTAGGAGGCTCCTATAATTCACCCCTCCACTTT.

This clone was seen just once. The chain links TRBV18 to TRBJ2-7; 8 positions match TRBD1. After removal of 0 bases from V and 2 bases from J, the junction contained 3 bases not matched to a gene. The CDR3 contains 15 residues. Germline values: CDR1 KGHSH, CDR2 LQKENI. The CDR3 DNA reads as TGTGCCAGCTCACCACCGACAGGGGCTGCCTACGAGCAGTACGTC. Translating gives CASSPPTGAAYEQYV.

This chain links TRBV5-1 with TRBJ1-2; TRBD1 matches at 7 bases. After removal of 0 bases from V and 4 bases from J, the junction contained 3 bases not matched to a gene. CDR1 and CDR2 from the germline V gene are SGHRS and YFSETQ. This CDR3 comprises 14 residues. CDR3 DNA sequence: TGCGCCAGCAGCTTGGGGCCAGGGGGCTATGGCTACACCTTC. Its translation: CASSLGPGGYGYTF.

The chain uses TRBV25-1 and TRBJ1-2, with D tentatively TRBD1 (6 bases). Germline V lookup: CDR1 MGHDK, CDR2 SYGVNS. This CDR3 has 15 residues. V lost 4 bases to trimming and J lost 7 bases, with 19 bases between them. The CDR3 coding sequence is TGTGCCAGCAGTGCCCAAACCGCAGGGGTTGCTGGCTACACCTTC. This encodes CASSAQTAGVAGYTF.

This clone was observed once. The chain couples TRBV28 to TRBJ1-1; D is undetermined. Trimming took off 6 bases at V and 1 base at J, with 21 bases between the two ends. This CDR3 has 17 residues. Germline assignment: CDR1 MDHEN and CDR2 SYDVKM. The CDR3 protein is CASRLPGSPTSNTEAFF. The CDR3 coding sequence is TGTGCCAGCAGGTTACCCGGGTCGCCCACATCGAACACTGAAGCTTTCTTT.

The CDR3 reads CASNPNTGDSPLHF. CDR3 coding DNA: TGTGCCAGCAACCCAAATACGGGGGATTCACCCCTCCACTTT. The chain joins TRBV2 to TRBJ1-6, with D perhaps TRBD1 (5 bases). CDR1 is SNHLY and CDR2 is FYNNEI in the germline V gene. The CDR3 is 14 residues long. V lost 7 bases to trimming and J lost 8 bases, with 15 bases between them. Based on the CDR3 plus reference TRBV2 and TRBJ1-6, the full variable domain is EPEVTQTPSHQVTQMGQEVILRCVPISNHLYFYWYRQILGQKVEFLVSFYNNEISEKSEIFDDQFSVERPDGSNFTLKIRSTKLEDSAMYFCASNPNTGDSPLHFGNGTRLTVT.

The chain combines TRBV19 with TRBJ1-4, with TRBD1 as a possible D gene (5 bases). V gave up 9 bases and J gave up 3 bases, with 14 bases separating them. CDR1 and CDR2 from the germline V gene are LNHDA and SQIVND (reference sequence). CDR3 length equals 14 residues. The CDR3 DNA reads TGTGCCAGCTCAATGGGGCTACCTAATGAAAAACTGTTTTTT. Protein sequence: CASSMGLPNEKLFF.

This rearrangement joins TRBV11-2 to TRBJ2-7; D remains ambiguous. With 0 bases removed from V and 1 base from J, the gap between germline ends came to 13 bases. CDR3 length: 16 amino acids. Per the germline V gene, CDR1 is SGHAT and CDR2 is FQNNGV. CDR3 loop: CASSLDSTAVSYEQYV. The CDR3 bases are TGTGCCAGCAGCTTAGACTCAACAGCAGTTTCCTACGAGCAGTACGTC.

V and J are TRBV2 and TRBJ1-5; no clear D gene. Germline CDR1 is SNHLY and CDR2 is FYNNEI. CDR3 length equals 11 residues. V lost 4 bases and J 9 bases, leaving 7 bases between the germline ends. The CDR3 here is CASSAGMPQHF. The CDR3, as DNA: TGTGCCAGCAGTGCAGGAATGCCCCAGCATTTT. Full variable domain (rest looked up from reference TRBV2 and TRBJ1-5): EPEVTQTPSHQVTQMGQEVILRCVPISNHLYFYWYRQILGQKVEFLVSFYNNEISEKSEIFDDQFSVERPDGSNFTLKIRSTKLEDSAMYFCASSAGMPQHFGDGTRLSIL.

The chain uses TRBV2 and TRBJ1-5, with TRBD1 matching 10 bases. Germline V gene data show CDR1 as SNHLY and CDR2 as FYNNEI. This CDR3 is built from 13 residues. This CDR3 is CASGTGDGQPQHF. The CDR3 nucleotides are TGTGCTTCCGGGACAGGGGATGGTCAGCCCCAGCATTTT.

V gene TRBV10-2 combines with J gene TRBJ2-7; 9 nucleotides align to TRBD1. The V gene's germline CDR1 is WSHSY and CDR2 SAAADI. This CDR3 is built from 15 residues. Trimming removed 6 bases from V and 4 bases from J; junction bases left unmatched: 10. This CDR3 reads CASRAGTGLSYEQYV. The CDR3 nucleotides are TGCGCCAGCAGAGCCGGGACAGGGTTATCTTACGAGCAGTACGTC.

The V and J genes are TRBV6-6 and TRBJ1-1; D call uncertain. The CDR3 runs to 18 residues. V was cut by 5 bases and J by 0 bases, with 22 bases left in between. Germline V gene lookup returns CDR1 MNHNY and CDR2 SVGAGI (reference sequence). The CDR3 nucleotides are TGTGCCAGCAGTCAACGCCCTCTGGCCCGTATTATGAACACTGAAGCTTTCTTT. Its translation is CASSQRPLARIMNTEAFF.

This chain uses TRBV7-3 with TRBJ1-5; D remains unclear. The length of the CDR3 is 9 residues. CDR1 is SGHTA and CDR2 is FQGTGA in the germline V gene. Trimming removed 5 bases at V and 12 bases at J, with 5 bases between. The DNA of the CDR3 is TGTGCCAGCAGCCGTAGCCAGCATTTT. Its translation: CASSRSQHF.